This T cell receptor (beta chain) was sequenced in a study of monozygotic twins with inflammatory bowel disease. From germline, CDR1 is SGHRS and CDR2 YFSETQ. The CDR3 consists of 15 residues. Per donor there was one draw, yielding a blood sample of around 2.7 ml. The total RNA came straight from whole blood, and T cells were not sorted beforehand. The study, taken as a whole, reports: Those with IBD had lower TCRbeta diversity (inverse Simpson) than their healthy co-twins did.

Remarks on this clonotype: What it recognizes is unknown.

After re-calling the 5' RACE reads, TCRdb lists one entry per CDR3 protein, DNA absent. The sample totals roughly 150,000 distinct CDR3 sequences; its top ten clones hold 2.8%. The V and J genes are TRBV5-1 and TRBJ2-2; the TCRdb D gene call, TRBD2, has no DNA to confirm it. The specimen was blood. This receptor was taken from a human donor with ulcerative colitis or Crohn's disease, or a healthy co-twin of an affected twin (not recorded which). CDR3 amino acids: CASTLRLAATGELFF.